The rows below give T cell receptor beta chains drawn from one sample of a study of T cell responses to AZD1222 COVID-19 vaccine. Sequencing was performed with immunoSEQ multiplex PCR; in TCRdb, only in-frame clones are kept and a portion is missing. Here the sample spans more than 90,000 clones, about nine tenths being singletons. The sequenced sample was peripheral blood, obtained on day 0 of AZD1222 vaccination. The receptors stem from an adult in good health. The CDR3 runs from the conserved cysteine through the conserved F or W. The D gene is left open where the match is weak. The size field is filled for only some rows; it gives once, few, many or a size class.

J,V,D,size,CDR3,DNA
TRBJ1-4,TRBV28,-,-,CATADTTIPATNEKLFF,TGTGCCACCGCGGACACCACGATACCTGCAACTAATGAAAAACTGTTTTTT
TRBJ2-1,TRBV9,-,-,CASSPFYNEQFF,TGTGCCAGCAGCCCATTCTACAATGAGCAGTTCTTC
TRBJ2-7,TRBV19,TRBD1,-,CASTVGQAGSYEQYF,TGTGCCAGTACCGTCGGACAGGCCGGCTCCTACGAGCAGTACTTC
TRBJ1-1,TRBV10-3,-,-,CAIKGAENTEAFF,TGTGCCATCAAAGGGGCGGAGAACACTGAAGCTTTCTTT
TRBJ2-5,TRBV5-4,-,once,CASSSAQGRFQETQYF,TGTGCCAGCAGCTCCGCCCAGGGACGGTTCCAAGAGACCCAGTACTTC
TRBJ1-5,TRBV28,TRBD1,-,CASNPGQGIYSNQPQHF,TGTGCCAGCAATCCGGGACAGGGGATTTATAGCAATCAGCCCCAGCATTTT
TRBJ1-3,TRBV7-9,-,-,CASSLDRNTIYF,TGTGCCAGCAGCTTAGACAGAAACACCATATATTTT
TRBJ2-5,TRBV18,TRBD1,-,CASSLPDRESETQYF,TGTGCCAGCTCACTTCCGGACAGGGAATCAGAGACCCAGTACTTC
TRBJ2-5,TRBV6-5,-,-,CASVRAGRWGETQYF,TGTGCCAGCGTCAGGGCAGGGAGATGGGGAGAGACCCAGTACTTC
TRBJ1-1,TRBV5-4,-,-,CASSLDARGRAAFF,TGTGCCAGCAGCTTGGACGCGCGGGGTAGAGCAGCTTTCTTT
TRBJ1-3,TRBV3-1/TRBV3-2,-,-,CASSQSGSGNTIYF,TGTGCCAGCAGCCAAAGTGGGTCTGGAAACACCATATATTTT
TRBJ1-2,TRBV28,TRBD1,-,CASRWTGGYGYTF,TGTGCCAGCAGGTGGACAGGGGGGTATGGCTACACCTTC
TRBJ1-5,TRBV9,-,few,CASSVGGGGLEPQHF,TGTGCCAGCAGCGTAGGTGGAGGGGGTCTGGAGCCCCAGCATTTT
TRBJ1-3,TRBV5-1,-,-,CASSLDDGFFSGNTIYF,TGCGCCAGCAGCTTGGACGACGGCTTCTTCTCTGGAAACACCATATATTTT
TRBJ1-5,TRBV4-1,-,-,CASSQEGTNQPQHF,TGCGCCAGCAGCCAAGAGGGAACCAATCAGCCCCAGCATTTT
TRBJ2-7,TRBV27,TRBD2,-,CASSDSASGGANYEQYF,TGTGCCAGCAGTGACTCGGCTAGCGGGGGGGCCAATTACGAGCAGTACTTC
TRBJ2-5,TRBV24-1,TRBD1,-,CATSAGQQETQYF,TGTGCCACCAGTGCGGGACAGCAAGAGACCCAGTACTTC
TRBJ1-2,TRBV12-3/TRBV12-4,-,once,CASSLGSYGYTF,TGTGCCAGCAGTTTAGGGAGCTATGGCTACACCTTC
TRBJ2-5,TRBV11-2,-,-,CASSLDRGRGTQYF,TGTGCCAGCAGCTTAGATCGTGGCAGAGGGACCCAGTACTTC
TRBJ2-2,TRBV10-3,-,once,CAISEPGEAGITGELFF,TGTGCCATCAGTGAGCCAGGGGAAGCGGGGATCACCGGGGAGCTGTTTTTT
TRBJ2-2,TRBV7-3,-,once,CASSLRGPSNTGELFF,TGTGCCAGCAGCTTGCGGGGGCCATCGAACACCGGGGAGCTGTTTTTT
TRBJ1-1,TRBV9,TRBD1,-,CASSPTGGWDAEAFF,TGTGCCAGCAGCCCTACAGGGGGCTGGGACGCTGAAGCTTTCTTT
TRBJ1-5,TRBV28,TRBD1,once,CASMDLTGGLYSNQPQHF,TGTGCCAGCATGGACCTGACAGGGGGCCTATATAGCAATCAGCCCCAGCATTTT
TRBJ1-3,TRBV28,-,once,CASSLGIWDPERNTIYF,TGTGCCAGCAGTTTAGGTATCTGGGACCCCGAGAGAAACACCATATATTTT